This is a list of T cell receptor beta chains from one sample in a study of patients and donors after allogeneic stem cell transplantation. Each CDR3 protein gets one entry after TCRdb re-called the RT-PCR reads with MiXCR. This table holds about 960,000 distinct CDR3 sequences, about a sixth found once. The sample comprised blood, either unsorted or a sorted T cell fraction (not recorded which). The origin of the receptors is a human donor who was either an allogeneic HSCT recipient or a stem cell or donor lymphocyte infusion donor (not recorded which). It is not recorded whose cells these are; they may come from a transplant donor. Each CDR3 is given with its conserved first and last residue. Fields, in order: J gene, D gene, V gene, clone size, CDR3 DNA, CDR3 protein. D genes are given only for firm matches. Clone size is shown for a subset of rows, as once, few, many or a class of expanded clone.

TRBJ1-3 | . | TRBV6-1 | . | TGTGCCAGCAGGGGACGGGGCTCTGGAAACACCATATATTTT | CASRGRGSGNTIYF
TRBJ1-2 | TRBD1 | TRBV6-2/TRBV6-3 | few | TGTGCCAGCAGCCGAGGGACAGGGGGTCCCGCTAACTATGGCTACACCTTC | CASSRGTGGPANYGYTF
TRBJ2-1 | . | TRBV9 | few | TGTGCCAGCAGCGCAATCGGGTCCCCAGGCAATGAGCAGTTCTTC | CASSAIGSPGNEQFF
TRBJ2-3 | TRBD2 | TRBV20-1 | . | TGCAGTGCTAGAGATCTAACTAGCGGGCTCAGCACAGATACGCAGTATTTT | CSARDLTSGLSTDTQYF
TRBJ1-6 | . | TRBV20-1 | few | TGCAGTGCCAAGACGGCTCTCTATAATTCACCCCTCCACTTT | CSAKTALYNSPLHF
TRBJ2-7 | TRBD1 | TRBV24-1 | . | TGTGCCACCAGTGACACAGCCAGGACAGGGGTCACTAACGAGCAGTACTTC | CATSDTARTGVTNEQYF
TRBJ2-7 | TRBD1 | TRBV9 | . | TGTGCCAGCAGCGTAGGACAGGGTTTCTCCTACGAGCAGTACTTC | CASSVGQGFSYEQYF
TRBJ2-3 | TRBD2 | TRBV7-6 | . | TGTGCCAGCAGCCGTCGGTTAGCGGGAGGAACTTCTAGCACAGATACGCAGTATTTT | CASSRRLAGGTSSTDTQYF
TRBJ2-1 | . | TRBV5-1 | . | TGCGCCAGCAGCCTCGGACAGAAACTGGATGAGCAGTTCTTC | CASSLGQKLDEQFF
TRBJ2-3 | . | TRBV12-3/TRBV12-4 | many | TGTGCCAGCAGTTTAGAAGGTAGTACGACAGATACGCAGTATTTT | CASSLEGSTTDTQYF
TRBJ2-1 | TRBD2 | TRBV6-2/TRBV6-3 | . | TGTGCCAGCAGTTCCCTCCGCGGGAGGGACAATGAGCAGTTCTTC | CASSSLRGRDNEQFF
TRBJ1-2 | . | TRBV7-8 | . | TGTGCCAGCAGCTTAGTCTTTGGGGTTAAGGGCTACACCTTC | CASSLVFGVKGYTF
TRBJ1-2 | TRBD1 | TRBV5-1 | many | TGCGCCAGCAGCTTGGGAGGACAGGGCTATGGCTACACCTTC | CASSLGGQGYGYTF
TRBJ2-3 | . | TRBV4-1 | once | TGCGCCAGCAGCCAAGTTCCCATGGGTACGCAGTATTTT | CASSQVPMGTQYF
TRBJ2-5 | TRBD2 | TRBV3-1 | once | TGTGCCAGCAGCCAAGTTCGCCAGCGGGGGGAGACCCAGTACTTC | CASSQVRQRGETQYF
TRBJ2-7 | . | TRBV12-3/TRBV12-4 | few | TGTGCCAGCAGTTTGCCCGGGATCAACGAGCAGTACTTC | CASSLPGINEQYF
TRBJ2-1 | . | TRBV12-3/TRBV12-4 | many | TGTGCCAGCAGCTCAACAGGGTATGAGCAGTTCTTC | CASSSTGYEQFF
TRBJ1-4 | . | TRBV7-9 | few | TGTGCCAGCAGCTCCTCCCATGAAAAACTGTTTTTT | CASSSSHEKLFF
TRBJ1-6 | TRBD1 | TRBV25-1 | . | TGTGCCAGCGAAACCAGGGACAGTAAGAATTCACCCCTCCATTTT | CASETRDSKNSPLHF
TRBJ1-2 | . | TRBV12-3/TRBV12-4 | many | TGTGCCAGCAGCCAGACAGTAACCCTCTATGGCTACACCTTC | CASSQTVTLYGYTF
TRBJ2-3 | . | TRBV5-1 | . | TGCGCCAGCAGCTCCCCTGACTCTACAGATACGCAGTATTTT | CASSSPDSTDTQYF
TRBJ2-3 | . | TRBV4-1 | . | TGCGCCAGCAGCCACCCGACGGCCACAGATACGCAGTATTTT | CASSHPTATDTQYF
TRBJ2-2 | . | TRBV24-1 | few | TGTGCCACCAGTGTCTCTGAAGTGGCTACCGGGGAGCTGTTTTTT | CATSVSEVATGELFF
TRBJ2-7 | TRBD1 | TRBV7-2 | few | TGTGCCAGCAGCCCAGGGTGGGGACAGGGTCAATACGAGCAGTACTTC | CASSPGWGQGQYEQYF
TRBJ2-5 | . | TRBV1 | . | TGCACCAGCAGCCAAGGACTAGCGGGGGTACAAGAGACCCAGTACTTC | CTSSQGLAGVQETQYF
TRBJ2-1 | . | TRBV7-9 | few | TGTGCCAGCAGCTTCGGGACTGGGAAATTCTTC | CASSFGTGKFF
TRBJ2-7 | . | TRBV13 | . | TGTGCCAGCAGCCCATCGATTACCCGTTTGGCCGGTGAGCAGTACTTC | CASSPSITRLAGEQYF
TRBJ2-1 | . | TRBV9 | few | TGTGCCAGCAGCGTTCAGGCGAGCTCCTACAATGAGCAGTTCTTC | CASSVQASSYNEQFF
TRBJ2-7 | . | TRBV7-9 | once | TGTGCCAGCAGCTTAGGGTGGCCAGGCGAGCAGTACTTC | CASSLGWPGEQYF
TRBJ2-4 | TRBD1 | TRBV4-1 | . | TGCGCCAGCAGCCAGGGGACAGGGGGCAACATTCAGTACTTC | CASSQGTGGNIQYF
TRBJ2-1 | TRBD1 | TRBV20-1 | few | TGCAGTGCTACGGGACAGGGGAGGCCCTACAATGAGCAGTTCTTC | CSATGQGRPYNEQFF
TRBJ2-3 | TRBD2 | TRBV5-6 | many | TGTGCCAGCAGTTCTAGCGGGAGGGCAGATACGCAGTATTTT | CASSSSGRADTQYF
TRBJ1-4 | TRBD1 | TRBV5-3 | . | TGTGCCAGAAGACTCCGGACAGGGGGAAAACTGTTTTTT | CARRLRTGGKLFF
TRBJ2-3 | . | TRBV30 | few | TGTGCCTGGAGTGTGAGCAGCACAGATACGCAGTATTTT | CAWSVSSTDTQYF
TRBJ1-5 | . | TRBV7-9 | . | TGTGCCAGCAGCCCCTCCGGTTCTAGGGGCAATCAGCCCCAGCATTTT | CASSPSGSRGNQPQHF
TRBJ2-7 | TRBD2 | TRBV6-5 | few | TGTGCCAGCAGTTACGGCGGGGGACTAGCGTTTTCCTACGAGCAGTACTTC | CASSYGGGLAFSYEQYF
TRBJ2-1 | TRBD2 | TRBV4-2 | few | TGTGCCACTACTAGCGGGGGGTCCTACAATGAGCAGTTCTTC | CATTSGGSYNEQFF
TRBJ2-1 | TRBD2 | TRBV7-9 | few | TGTGCCAGCAGCTTAGCGGTAGCGGGAGTTGGTGAGCAGTTCTTC | CASSLAVAGVGEQFF
TRBJ1-2 | . | TRBV27 | few | TGTGCCAGCAGTTACCTGGGACGGATCCTGGATGGCTACACCTTC | CASSYLGRILDGYTF
TRBJ2-2 | . | TRBV7-2 | . | TGTGCCAGCAGAGGGGACTCAGCTACCGGGGAGCTGTTTTTT | CASRGDSATGELFF
TRBJ1-1 | . | TRBV7-2 | . | TGTGCCAGCAGCCTAGACATATTCGGCACTGAAGCTTTCTTT | CASSLDIFGTEAFF
TRBJ2-3 | TRBD1 | TRBV20-1 | few | TGCAGTGGCTCGGACAGGAGCACAGATACGCAGTATTTT | CSGSDRSTDTQYF
TRBJ2-3 | . | TRBV11-2 | . | TGTGCCAGCAGCTTAATCGCTGCGGGCGCCACAGATACGCAGTATTTT | CASSLIAAGATDTQYF
TRBJ2-1 | . | TRBV5-6 | . | TGTGCCAGCAGCTTGGCCAGCCTTAAGCAGTTCTTC | CASSLASLKQFF
TRBJ1-2 | TRBD1 | TRBV9 | . | TGTGCCAGCAGTGAATCAGCTCTGGAGGGGGCGGACTATGGCTACACCTTC | CASSESALEGADYGYTF
TRBJ1-1 | TRBD1 | TRBV5-6 | . | TGTGCCAGCAGCTTGTTTAGCGGGACAGGGGAGAATGAAGCTTTCTTT | CASSLFSGTGENEAFF
TRBJ1-1 | TRBD1 | TRBV12-3/TRBV12-4 | . | TGTGCCAGCAGTTTATCAGGGGGCCCACGGGTGAGGGCTTTCTTT | CASSLSGGPRVRAFF
TRBJ1-2 | . | TRBV7-9 | few | TGTGCCAGCAGCAAAGAGCAGGGCTATGGCTACACCTTC | CASSKEQGYGYTF
TRBJ1-3 | . | TRBV7-9 | few | TGTGCCAGCAGCTGGGGACGGACCTCTGAAAACACCATATATTTT | CASSWGRTSENTIYF
TRBJ2-1 | . | TRBV10-3 | few | TGTGCCATCAGTGAAGCGGATAGCTCCTACAATGAGCAGTTCTTC | CAISEADSSYNEQFF
TRBJ1-2 | TRBD1 | TRBV7-2 | . | TGTGCCAGCAGCCTCGACCGATTAACAGGGGTCTATGGCTACACCTTC | CASSLDRLTGVYGYTF
TRBJ1-2 | TRBD1 | TRBV29-1 | . | TGCAGCGTGGGGCAGACAGGGAACTATGGCTACACCTTC | CSVGQTGNYGYTF
TRBJ1-2 | . | TRBV12-3/TRBV12-4 | many | TGTGCCAGCAGTCTTAACGACTATGGCTACACCTTC | CASSLNDYGYTF
TRBJ2-5 | TRBD2 | TRBV24-1 | . | TGTGCCACCAGTGATTCGCGACTAGCGAGTCGGGGCCAAGAGACCCAGTACTTC | CATSDSRLASRGQETQYF
TRBJ1-2 | . | TRBV5-4 | . | TGTGCCAGCAGCTTGGAGATCGGTGGCTACACCTTC | CASSLEIGGYTF
TRBJ1-6 | TRBD1 | TRBV20-1 | . | TGCAGTGCTAGAGTGTTACCGGGACAGGGCTATAATTCACCCCTCCACTTT | CSARVLPGQGYNSPLHF
TRBJ1-1 | . | TRBV5-6 | few | TGTGCCAGCAGCTGGCCCCCAGGGGCTAAGAACACTGAAGCTTTCTTT | CASSWPPGAKNTEAFF